Listed here is a single TCR beta chain. Its matching antigen is unknown. This record comes from a study of cytomegalovirus exposure and HLA in healthy donors. The study's findings and limits: The number of N-insertions in an Asian-associated ancestry cluster was reportedly below the roughly 620-donor mean in a later analysis. Follow-up analysis later connected one missense variant in DCLRE1C with trimming of TCR beta V- and J-genes. TRBV6-2, TRBV6-3 and other indistinguishable V segments were excluded.

Vbeta (60) and Jbeta (13) primers were used in the PCR. Here immunoSEQ multiplex PCR was the method, and the copy in TCRdb shows in-frame clones only, minus some. The sample has around 130,000 clones, around 80% seen once. Per germline, CDR1 WSHSY and CDR2 SAAADI. The CDR3 covers 16 residues. Trimming took 6 bases from V and 3 from J; bases not matched to a gene: 4. This clonotype originated in a man younger than 45 in good health and CMV-seronegative. The material sequenced was PBMCs. This sequence joins TRBV10-2 and TRBJ2-1; 14 bases are a match to TRBD2. CDR3 bases: TGCGCCAGCAGGGGACTAGCGGGGGACTACTACAATGAGCAGTTCTTC. It translates to CASRGLAGDYYNEQFF.